The 27 T cell receptor beta chains below were found in one sample sequenced in a study of blood T cell repertoires in COVID-19. The data were produced by immunoSEQ multiplex PCR, yet TCRdb's version contains in-frame clones alone and is incomplete. Of a few hundred thousand clones in the sample, about 88% were seen once. Sequencing input: peripheral blood. The receptors come from a middle-aged man with COVID-19, enrolled during active disease.

This chain connects TRBV10-2 to TRBJ1-4, with 7 bases fitting TRBD1. CDR1 is WSHSY, CDR2 SAAADI, per germline. V lost 4 bases to trimming and J lost 0 bases; unmatched junction nucleotides: 8. This CDR3 comprises 17 residues. The CDR3 coding sequence is TGCGCCAGCAGTGGTGACAGGGCGACTGCAACTAATGAAAAACTGTTTTTT. Its translation: CASSGDRATATNEKLFF.

V gene TRBV28 combines with J gene TRBJ2-7; a weak D match, TRBD2 (5 bases). CDR1 MDHEN and CDR2 SYDVKM come from the germline V gene. Trimming pared 6 bases from V and 3 bases from J, leaving 18 bases between. The CDR3 consists of 15 residues. The CDR3 reads CASSLSGGVDYEQYF. The CDR3 DNA reads TGTGCCAGCAGCCTAAGTGGAGGAGTAGACTACGAGCAGTACTTC.

The chain has TRBV9 and TRBJ2-3; D remains ambiguous. Germline CDR1 reads SGDLS; CDR2 reads YYNGEE. This CDR3 region has 12 residues. Trimming removed 4 bases from V and 2 bases from J, with 5 bases in between. For the CDR3, the DNA is TGTGCCAGCAGCTCCTACACAGATACGCAGTATTTT. This codes for CASSSYTDTQYF.

This sequence joins TRBV30 and TRBJ1-3; D possibly corresponds to TRBD1 (6 bases). This CDR3 contains 12 residues. V was pared by 0 bases and J by 8 bases, with 8 bases between. Germline V lookup: CDR1 GTSNPN, CDR2 SVGIG (reference sequence). The CDR3 protein is CAWSVQGYTIYF. CDR3 sequence (DNA): TGTGCCTGGAGTGTACAGGGATACACCATATATTTT.

Here the CDR3 DNA reads TGTGCCAGTAGTATCCTCAGACAGGGGACAGATACGCAGTATTTT. Residues: CASSILRQGTDTQYF. The gene calls are TRBV19 and TRBJ2-3, with TRBD1 matching over 8 bases. Trimming at V came to 3 bases and at J to 3 bases, leaving 5 bases not matched to a gene. CDR3 length: 15 residues. Germline-derived CDR1 and CDR2 are LNHDA and SQIVND (reference sequence).

The chain uses TRBV4-2 and TRBJ2-3, with 11 bases matching TRBD1. Unmatched junction bases numbered 10, after V lost 3 bases and J lost 5 bases. The CDR3 extends over 17 amino acids. Germline assignment: CDR1 LGHNA and CDR2 YNFKEQ. In nucleotides, the CDR3 is TGTGCCAGCAGCCAGAAAAAAGGACAGGGGGCTGGAGATACGCAGTATTTT. Amino acid sequence: CASSQKKGQGAGDTQYF.

The CDR3 region is CASTQRESSYEQYF. For the CDR3, the DNA is TGTGCCAGCACCCAGCGGGAGAGCTCCTACGAGCAGTACTTC. The V call is TRBV6-5, the J call TRBJ2-7, with 8 bases that match TRBD2. Germline assignment: CDR1 MNHEY and CDR2 SVGAGI. The CDR3 consists of 14 residues. With 7 bases clipped from V and 0 bases from J, the junction kept 5 bases outside the gene matches.

This clone appeared a single time. This sequence joins TRBV7-6 and TRBJ2-1, with TRBD2 identical over 7 bases. The CDR3 runs 16 residues. Germline CDR1 SGHVS, CDR2 FNYEAQ. Trimming took 5 bases from V and 5 from J; bases not matched to a gene: 12. CDR3 in amino acids: CASSPRLARAHNEQFF. The CDR3 nucleotides read TGTGCCAGCAGCCCCAGACTAGCAAGGGCACACAATGAGCAGTTCTTC.

This clone occurred a few times. V and J are TRBV5-1 and TRBJ1-5; D is possibly TRBD1 (5 bases). This CDR3 has 15 amino acids. Germline V gene data show CDR1 as SGHRS and CDR2 as YFSETQ. Trimming left V 4 bases short and J 5 bases short, with 16 bases between. The CDR3 nucleotides read TGCGCCAGCAGCGAGAGTGGACAAGGAGATCAGCCCCAGCATTTT. It encodes CASSESGQGDQPQHF. The variable domain in full, completed from reference TRBV5-1 and TRBJ1-5, reads KAGVTQTPRYLIKTRGQQVTLSCSPISGHRSVSWYQQTPGQGLQFLFEYFSETQRNKGNFPGRFSGRQFSNSRSEMNVSTLELGDSALYLCASSESGQGDQPQHFGDGTRLSIL.

The chain has TRBV13 and TRBJ2-2; 9 bases are a match to TRBD1. CDR1 PRHDT and CDR2 FYEKMQ come from the germline V gene (reference sequence). The CDR3 extends over 17 amino acids. J lost 2 bases, V lost 6 bases, and 10 bases had no gene match. Written as DNA, the CDR3 is TGTGCCAGCAGACACCGTGGGACAGGGATAAACACCGGGGAGCTGTTTTTT. Translated, it gives CASRHRGTGINTGELFF.

The chain combines TRBV28 with TRBJ1-2, with a possible D match to TRBD1 (5 bases). Germline V gives CDR1 MDHEN, CDR2 SYDVKM. The ends were cut back, 4 bases at V and 6 bases at J, with 6 bases in the middle. CDR3 length: 11 amino acids. CDR3 nucleotide sequence: TGTGCCAGCAGTTCGACAGATGGCTACACCTTC. Residues: CASSSTDGYTF.

The genes are TRBV5-1 and TRBJ2-2, with 7 bases lining up with TRBD1. V lost 0 bases and J lost 5; bases outside the gene matches: 7. The CDR3 length is 16 residues. Per germline, CDR1 SGHRS and CDR2 YFSETQ. The CDR3 sequence: CASSLVGDSRTGELFF. The CDR3 DNA follows: TGCGCCAGCAGCTTGGTGGGGGACAGTCGGACCGGGGAGCTGTTTTTT.

The J gene is TRBJ2-6, the V gene TRBV4-2, with D uncertain. Germline V CDR1 and CDR2: LGHNA, YNFKEQ. The CDR3 runs 16 residues. V was pared by 0 bases and J by 0 bases, with 6 bases between. CDR3 amino acids: CASSQDAGSGANVLTF. CDR3 DNA sequence: TGTGCCAGCAGCCAAGACGCCGGCTCTGGGGCCAACGTCCTGACTTTC.

This sequence joins TRBV5-8 and TRBJ1-1, with D possibly TRBD1 on 6 matching bases. V was clipped by 0 bases and J by 4 bases, with 7 bases between them. There are 13 residues in the CDR3. Germline CDR1 is SGHTS and CDR2 is YDEGEE. CDR3 sequence reads: CASSLVRGTEAFF. DNA for the CDR3: TGTGCCAGCAGCTTGGTCAGGGGCACTGAAGCTTTCTTT.

The CDR3 DNA reads TGTGCCAGCAGTCCTGACAGTAGCAATCAGCCCCAGCATTTT. This codes for CASSPDSSNQPQHF. The rearrangement links TRBV4-2 to TRBJ1-5, with a possible D match to TRBD1 (5 bases). Germline lookup yields CDR1 LGHNA and CDR2 YNFKEQ. CDR3 length: 14 residues. The germline V and J ends were trimmed by 6 bases and 0 bases, with 9 bases remaining between them.

Turning to this clone: Additional DNA sequences in this sample encode the identical CDR3. V usage is TRBV9 and J usage is TRBJ2-3; 9 bases are shared with TRBD2. Germline values: CDR1 SGDLS, CDR2 YYNGEE. Germline trimming cut 1 base from V and 0 bases from J; bases unmatched to any gene: 3. The CDR3 consists of 16 residues. CDR3 residues: CASSVSSGGSTDTQYF. The CDR3 nucleotides read TGTGCCAGCAGCGTAAGTAGCGGGGGTAGCACAGATACGCAGTATTTT.

The V and J genes are TRBV6-5 and TRBJ2-7; maybe TRBD1 (7 bases). In germline, CDR1 is MNHEY, CDR2 SVGAGI. The CDR3 contains 12 residues. With 8 bases removed from V and 2 bases from J, the gap between germline ends came to 10 bases. CDR3 nucleotides: TGTGCCAGCTCAGGGGGGCCCTACGAGCAGTACTTC. Protein: CASSGGPYEQYF.

The count of this clone is one. The J gene is TRBJ2-1, the V gene TRBV5-1; TRBD1 matches at 9 bases. Germline-derived CDR1 and CDR2 are SGHRS and YFSETQ. The CDR3 contains 16 residues. J was trimmed by 7 bases and V by 0 bases; bases with no gene match: 8. DNA of the CDR3: TGCGCCAGCAGCTTGGAACCGGGACAGGGTGGTAATGAGCAGTTCTTC. This sequence encodes CASSLEPGQGGNEQFF.

CDR3 amino acids: CASSAYLGQGGGANVLTF. In nucleotides, the CDR3 is TGTGCCAGTAGTGCCTACCTTGGACAGGGGGGAGGGGCCAACGTCCTGACTTTC. The chain combines TRBV19 with TRBJ2-6; 10 nucleotides match TRBD1. The CDR3 has 18 residues. Germline trimming cut 5 bases from V and 4 bases from J; bases unmatched to any gene: 11. CDR1 is LNHDA, CDR2 SQIVND, per germline (reference sequence).

The chain links TRBV6-5 to TRBJ2-7, with D possibly matching TRBD1 (6 bases). V was cut by 6 bases and J by 5 bases, with 17 bases left in between. The CDR3 loop spans 14 amino acids. Germline-derived CDR1 and CDR2 are MNHEY and SVGAGI. This CDR3 reads CASSNPPGDHEQYF. The CDR3 DNA is TGTGCCAGCAGCAACCCCCCAGGGGACCACGAGCAGTACTTC.

The gene calls are TRBV2 and TRBJ2-2; 7 bases are shared with TRBD2. V dropped 10 bases and J dropped 4; count of bases not matched to a gene: 12. Germline V gene data show CDR1 as SNHLY and CDR2 as FYNNEI. The CDR3 runs to 15 residues. CDR3 DNA: TGTGCCACCCAGAAGGGGACTACCGGCACCGGGGAGCTGTTTTTT. Protein product: CATQKGTTGTGELFF.

This chain uses TRBV2 with TRBJ2-7; possibly TRBD1 for D (5 bases). There are 13 residues in the CDR3. CDR1 SNHLY and CDR2 FYNNEI come from the germline V gene. The germline V and J ends were trimmed by 4 bases and 6 bases, with 13 bases remaining between them. CDR3 amino acids: CASSVAGLIEQYF. CDR3 sequence (DNA): TGTGCCAGCAGTGTTGCAGGGTTAATCGAGCAGTACTTC.

The genes are TRBV24-1 and TRBJ2-3; D not resolved. The CDR3 length is 16 residues. Germline-derived CDR1 and CDR2 are KGHDR and SFDVKD. Between the trimmed V and J ends, which lost 4 bases and 1 base, there was a span of 14 bases. The CDR3 loop reads CATSEHLGVGTDTQYF. CDR3 sequence (DNA): TGTGCCACCAGTGAGCACCTAGGAGTAGGCACAGATACGCAGTATTTT.

V gene TRBV6-5 combines with J gene TRBJ2-7, with TRBD1 matching 10 bases. V dropped 8 bases and J dropped 0; count of bases not matched to a gene: 4. The CDR3 is made up of 14 amino acids. The germline CDR1 and CDR2 sequences are MNHEY and SVGAGI. The CDR3 DNA reads as TGTGCCAGCCAAGACAGGGGGCCCTCCTACGAGCAGTACTTC. Its translation is CASQDRGPSYEQYF.

Comments on this clone: At one end the junction does not follow the germline gene, possibly because of a read error. Other DNA sequences from this sample encode an identical CDR3 as well. This chain uses TRBV3-1 (or the pseudogene TRBV3-2) with TRBJ1-6; TRBD1 agrees at 9 bases. The CDR3 consists of 13 residues. Germline values: CDR1 LGHDT, CDR2 YNNKEL (reference sequence). The CDR3, as DNA: TGCGCCAGCAACCGGGACAGGGATTCACCCCTCCACTTT. This gives the protein CASNRDRDSPLHF.

The chain combines TRBV2 with TRBJ1-2; D might be TRBD1 (6 bases). Germline V lookup: CDR1 SNHLY, CDR2 FYNNEI. V lost 7 bases and J 0 bases, leaving 15 bases between the germline ends. The CDR3 totals 15 residues. The DNA for the CDR3 is TGTGCCAGCACCCAGGCCGGGACAACTAACTATGGCTACACCTTC. This gives the protein CASTQAGTTNYGYTF.

The chain combines TRBV29-1 with TRBJ2-5; 7 bases are shared with TRBD2. J was trimmed by 5 bases and V by 5 bases; bases with no gene match: 14. The CDR3 covers 15 residues. Germline CDR1 is SQVTM and CDR2 is ANQGSEA. The CDR3 protein is CSVSRLRQGGETQYF. CDR3 in DNA: TGCAGCGTTAGTAGATTACGGCAGGGAGGGGAGACCCAGTACTTC.